This T cell receptor beta chain was retrieved from a study of regulatory T cells in long-lasting Graves disease. Findings and caveats of the study: The study found TRBV28, TRBJ1-2 and TRBJ2-5 favored in persistent disease.

Arm-PCR with iRepertoire HTBI primers amplified the CDR3 regions for these TCR beta libraries. TCRdb used MiXCR to reprocess the multiplex PCR reads, holding one entry per CDR3 protein. Here the sample spans over 250,000 distinct CDR3 sequences, around a fifth being singletons. Specified time point: persistent/refractory GD, antithyroid drugs over 5 years with positive TRAb. Isolated PBMC RNA provided the starting material for the TCR library. Diagnosis followed American Thyroid Association guidelines for Graves' disease. Comment on this clonotype: The target antigen is unknown.

Germline V gives CDR1 GTSNPN, CDR2 SVGIG (reference sequence). With 4 bases removed from V and 3 bases from J, the gap between germline ends came to 13 bases. The CDR3 contains 13 residues. The TCR comes from a female donor with Graves disease. The sequenced sample was peripheral blood mononuclear cells (PBMCs), obtained when the disease was refractory, from a patient treated with antithyroid drugs. The chain couples TRBV30 to TRBJ2-7, with D unresolved. CDR3 loop: CAWNGPPIYEQYF. The CDR3 DNA is TGTGCCTGGAATGGACCGCCCATCTACGAGCAGTACTTC.